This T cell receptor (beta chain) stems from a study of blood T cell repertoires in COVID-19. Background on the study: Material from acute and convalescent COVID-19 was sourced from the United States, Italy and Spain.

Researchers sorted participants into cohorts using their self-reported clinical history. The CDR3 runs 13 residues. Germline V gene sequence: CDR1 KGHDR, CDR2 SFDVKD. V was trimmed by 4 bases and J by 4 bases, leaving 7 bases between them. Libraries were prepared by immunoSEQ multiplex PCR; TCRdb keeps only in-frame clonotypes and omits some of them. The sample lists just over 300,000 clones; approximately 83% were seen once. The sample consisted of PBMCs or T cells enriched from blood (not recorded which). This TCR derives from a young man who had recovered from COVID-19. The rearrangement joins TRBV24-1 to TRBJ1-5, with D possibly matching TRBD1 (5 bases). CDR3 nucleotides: TGTGCCACCAGTGACAGGGTTAATCAGCCCCAGCATTTT. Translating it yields CATSDRVNQPQHF.